This TCR beta chain came from a study of blood T cell repertoires in COVID-19. Assay used: immunoSEQ multiplex PCR; TCRdb lists only in-frame clones, some missing. This sample has over 110,000 clones, with about 80% found just once. V was cut by 5 bases and J by 0 bases, with 11 bases left in between. Germline-derived CDR1 and CDR2 are MDHEN and SYDVKM. The CDR3 length is 15 residues. Material: peripheral blood. The sequence was collected from a man in his sixties or seventies who had recovered from COVID-19. V usage is TRBV28 and J usage is TRBJ2-1; TRBD1 might be the D (6 bases). CDR3 nucleotide sequence: TGTGCCAGCAGTCTAGGACAGCCCTCCTACAATGAGCAGTTCTTC. It is translated as CASSLGQPSYNEQFF.